The text below deals with one T cell receptor beta chain. Libraries were prepared by immunoSEQ multiplex PCR; TCRdb keeps only in-frame clonotypes and omits some of them. Seen here are some 1.5 million clones, 95% to 99% observed once, and the top ten hold about 0.45%. Germline assignment: CDR1 LGHNA and CDR2 YSLEER. Deletions cut 0 bases from V and 2 bases from J, with 17 bases between. The CDR3 spans 17 residues. This specimen belongs to a study of shared clonotypes between healthy human individuals. The chain carries TRBV4-3 and TRBJ2-7; D is uncertain. The clonotype originates from a man in his thirties or forties in good health. The sample taken for sequencing was naive CD4+ T cells sorted from blood. Subset indicated: CD45RA+ positively selected. CDR3 amino acids: CASSQELSALIPYEQYF. Here the CDR3 DNA reads TGCGCCAGCAGCCAAGAATTGTCGGCGCTAATACCCTACGAGCAGTACTTC.